The entry below gives a single T cell receptor (beta chain) sequence along with its context. This entry comes from a study of blood T cell repertoires in COVID-19. In the original workflow: Reference gene primer amplification yielded estimated nucleated cell counts. The method was immunoSEQ multiplex PCR; TCRdb's version includes in-frame clones alone and lacks a portion of them. D and trimming were read from the DNA, whereas the V and J calls and clone size are those reported in that table. Among about 200,000 clones listed, 89% were seen once. The sample was peripheral blood. The sequence came from a man in his 60s who had recovered from COVID-19.

The CDR3 here is CASSQGLQGTYEQYF. CDR3 nucleotides: TGCGCCAGCAGCCAAGGATTGCAGGGAACCTACGAGCAGTACTTC. The V and J genes are TRBV4-1 and TRBJ2-7; D is possibly TRBD1 (5 bases). The CDR3 totals 15 residues. Deletions cut 1 base from V and 2 bases from J, with 12 bases between. Germline lookup yields CDR1 MGHRA and CDR2 YSYEKL.